A single sample gave rise to the 10 T cell receptor beta chains below, sequenced in a study of blood T cell repertoires in COVID-19. Produced via immunoSEQ multiplex PCR; TCRdb's table is partial and in-frame only. The sample lists about 220,000 clones, 80% to 85% occurring once. The sequenced sample consisted of peripheral blood. The receptors here all came from a woman aged 25 to 39 who had recovered from COVID-19.

The CDR3 DNA sequence: TGTGCCAGCAGCCCACGGGGGACCACAGATACGCAGTATTTT. Residues: CASSPRGTTDTQYF. J is TRBJ2-3 and V is TRBV11-3; D perhaps matches TRBD2 (6 bases). The germline V gene encodes CDR1 SGHNT and CDR2 YENEEA. The CDR3 has 14 residues. V lost 5 bases and J 2 bases, leaving 11 bases between the germline ends.

Only a few counts were recorded for this clone. V usage is TRBV30 and J usage is TRBJ1-5, with D possibly matching TRBD1 (5 bases). Trimming removed 1 base from V and 1 base from J, with 8 bases in between. The length of the CDR3 is 14 residues. Per germline, CDR1 GTSNPN and CDR2 SVGIG (reference sequence). The CDR3 DNA sequence: TGTGCCTGGAGTGGGGGACTGAGCAATCAGCCCCAGCATTTT. Its translation is CAWSGGLSNQPQHF.

The chain is built from TRBV2 and TRBJ2-7; 10 nucleotides match TRBD2. V gave up 7 bases and J gave up 3 bases; unmatched junction bases: 15. CDR3 length: 17 residues. Germline V gene data show CDR1 as SNHLY and CDR2 as FYNNEI. This chain's CDR3 is CASKEGDPSGRHYEQYF. The CDR3 DNA reads as TGTGCCAGCAAAGAGGGGGATCCTAGCGGGAGACACTACGAGCAGTACTTC.

The chain links TRBV27 to TRBJ2-1; D is possibly TRBD2 (6 bases). The V gene lost 4 bases and the J gene lost 6 bases, with 13 bases spanning the gap. CDR1 and CDR2 (germline): MNHEY, SMNVEV (reference sequence). The CDR3 length is 14 residues. CDR3 sequence (DNA): TGTGCCAGCAGTTACCCGGGAGCGGCCAATGAGCAGTTCTTC. Translating gives CASSYPGAANEQFF.

V and J are TRBV6-5 and TRBJ2-1; 12 nucleotides match TRBD2. The germline gives CDR1 MNHEY, CDR2 SVGAGI. The CDR3 is made up of 14 amino acids. Trimming cost V 8 bases and J 3 bases; bases outside gene matches: 2. The CDR3 spells CASVLAGGYNEQFF. The CDR3 bases are TGTGCCAGCGTACTAGCGGGAGGCTACAATGAGCAGTTCTTC.

This sequence joins TRBV29-1 and TRBJ2-3; D is possibly TRBD1 (6 bases). V gave up 1 base and J gave up 0 bases, with 8 bases separating them. The CDR3 runs 14 residues. Germline V gives CDR1 SQVTM, CDR2 ANQGSEA. This chain's CDR3 is CSVEAGASTDTQYF. CDR3 coding DNA: TGCAGCGTTGAAGCAGGGGCGAGCACAGATACGCAGTATTTT.

This clone is a singleton in its sample. The rearrangement uses TRBV6-1 and TRBJ2-3, with 7 bases matching TRBD2. CDR1 is MNHNS, CDR2 SASEGT, per germline. The CDR3 length is 15 residues. The J segment lost 9 bases and the V segment lost 2 bases, leaving 11 bases of the junction unmatched. The DNA for the CDR3 is TGTGCCAGCAGTGAACTAGCGGCAGTGGGCTCGACGCAGTATTTT. Translating gives CASSELAAVGSTQYF.

The J gene is TRBJ1-5, the V gene TRBV28; tentative D call: TRBD1 (5 bases). Trimming took off 7 bases at V and 1 base at J, with 11 bases between the two ends. The CDR3 has 14 residues. CDR1 is MDHEN and CDR2 is SYDVKM in the germline V gene. The CDR3 DNA follows: TGTGCCAGCACCCCGGGGGGGAGCAATCAGCCCCAGCATTTT. Its protein is CASTPGGSNQPQHF.

The rearrangement links TRBV5-1 to TRBJ1-1; 7 bases match TRBD1. V lost 4 bases to trimming and J lost 0 bases; unmatched junction nucleotides: 3. CDR1 SGHRS and CDR2 YFSETQ come from the germline V gene. The CDR3 length is 14 residues. The CDR3 sequence: CASSRDRVNTEAFF. The CDR3 nucleotides read TGCGCCAGCAGCCGTGACAGGGTGAACACTGAAGCTTTCTTT. Based on the CDR3 plus reference TRBV5-1 and TRBJ1-1, the full variable domain is KAGVTQTPRYLIKTRGQQVTLSCSPISGHRSVSWYQQTPGQGLQFLFEYFSETQRNKGNFPGRFSGRQFSNSRSEMNVSTLELGDSALYLCASSRDRVNTEAFFGQGTRLTVV.

The chain links TRBV5-1 to TRBJ2-1; 12 bases are shared with TRBD2. Germline lookup yields CDR1 SGHRS and CDR2 YFSETQ. The CDR3 runs to 15 residues. The trim removed 4 bases at V and 4 bases at J, leaving 3 bases unmatched. CDR3 protein: CASSRGTSGYNEQFF. The CDR3 DNA follows: TGCGCCAGCAGCCGCGGGACTAGCGGGTACAATGAGCAGTTCTTC.